This T cell receptor beta chain is drawn from a study of blood T cell repertoires in COVID-19. This clone was recorded at least ten times. A junction boundary mismatches the germline segment, possibly from a read error. The CDR3 consists of 13 residues. In germline, CDR1 is MNHEY, CDR2 SVGAGI. Assay used: immunoSEQ multiplex PCR; TCRdb lists only in-frame clones, some missing. This table has some 300,000 clones, around 88% appearing once. Sequenced: peripheral blood. This receptor was identified in a woman aged 25 to 39 who had recovered from COVID-19. The chain is built from TRBV6-5 and TRBJ2-7; D perhaps matches TRBD1 (5 bases). CDR3 sequence: CASSYSKQGLRDF. The CDR3 DNA follows: TGTGCCAGCAGTTACTCAAAGCAGGGCCTAAGGGACTTC.